This T cell receptor (beta chain) is drawn from a study of cytomegalovirus exposure and HLA in healthy donors. From the 120-subject validation cohort, which was separate from the approximately 700-subject first cohort, the donors were drawn. CDR3 length: 15 residues. Per the germline V gene, CDR1 is SNHLY and CDR2 is FYNNEI. Trimming shortened V by 10 bases and J by 10 bases, and 23 bases separated the two germline ends. To note about this clone: The antigen is unknown.

Repertoires were generated with immunoSEQ multiplex PCR, while TCRdb's copy carries only in-frame clones and drops some. The sample lists about 130,000 clones, 75% to 90% occurring once. The study's findings and limits: There were under 200 TCR beta chains listed as cytomegalovirus-associated. Rarity held for most TCR sequences, but there were some public TCRs that occurred in many donors.

This receptor was taken from a woman under 30 in good health and CMV-seronegative. This chain uses TRBV2 with TRBJ1-6, with D unresolved. Sequencing used PBMCs. The CDR3 region is CATSVSGSRQSPLHF. The DNA for the CDR3 is TGTGCCACCTCCGTCTCGGGGTCTCGGCAATCACCCCTCCACTTT.